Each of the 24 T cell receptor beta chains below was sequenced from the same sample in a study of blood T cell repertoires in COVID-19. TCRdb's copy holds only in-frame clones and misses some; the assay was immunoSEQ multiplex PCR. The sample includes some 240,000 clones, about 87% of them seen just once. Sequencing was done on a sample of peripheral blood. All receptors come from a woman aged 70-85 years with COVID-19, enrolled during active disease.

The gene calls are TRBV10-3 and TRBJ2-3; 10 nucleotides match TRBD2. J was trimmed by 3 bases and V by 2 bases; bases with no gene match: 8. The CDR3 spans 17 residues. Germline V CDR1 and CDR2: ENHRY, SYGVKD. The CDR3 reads CAISERSSGRNTDTQYF. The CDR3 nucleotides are TGTGCCATCAGTGAGAGGTCTAGCGGGAGAAATACAGATACGCAGTATTTT.

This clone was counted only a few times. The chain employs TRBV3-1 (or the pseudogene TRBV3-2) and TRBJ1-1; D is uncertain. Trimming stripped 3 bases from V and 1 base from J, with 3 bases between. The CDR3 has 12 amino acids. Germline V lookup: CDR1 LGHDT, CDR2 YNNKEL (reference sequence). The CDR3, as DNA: TGTGCCAGCAGCCACGGGAACACTGAAGCTTTCTTT. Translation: CASSHGNTEAFF.

CDR3 in amino acids: CASSLVPSGIITDTQYF. As DNA, the CDR3 is TGCGCCAGCAGCTTGGTTCCTAGCGGGATAATCACAGATACGCAGTATTTT. This rearrangement joins TRBV5-1 to TRBJ2-3; 9 nucleotides match TRBD2. The ends lost 0 bases at V and 2 bases at J; junction bases unmatched: 7. Germline V gives CDR1 SGHRS, CDR2 YFSETQ. The CDR3 sequence is 17 residues long.

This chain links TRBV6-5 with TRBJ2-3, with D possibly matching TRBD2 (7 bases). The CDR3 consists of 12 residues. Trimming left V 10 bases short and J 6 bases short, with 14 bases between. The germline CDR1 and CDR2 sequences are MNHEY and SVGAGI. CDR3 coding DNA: TGTGCCACCTCGCGGGGGCGGGATACGCAGTATTTT. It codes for CATSRGRDTQYF.

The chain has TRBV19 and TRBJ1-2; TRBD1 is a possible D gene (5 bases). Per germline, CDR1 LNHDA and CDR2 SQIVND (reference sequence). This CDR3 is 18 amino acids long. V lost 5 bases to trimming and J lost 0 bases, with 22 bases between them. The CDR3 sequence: CASSLGPQAQLANYGYTF. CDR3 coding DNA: TGTGCCAGTAGTCTCGGTCCACAGGCCCAATTAGCTAACTATGGCTACACCTTC.

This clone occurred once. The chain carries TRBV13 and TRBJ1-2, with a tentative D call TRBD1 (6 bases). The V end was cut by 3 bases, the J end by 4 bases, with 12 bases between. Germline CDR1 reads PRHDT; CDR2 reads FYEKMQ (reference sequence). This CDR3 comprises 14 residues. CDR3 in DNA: TGTGCCAGCAGCTTCAGGGGCTCGACCTATGGCTACACCTTC. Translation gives CASSFRGSTYGYTF.

The CDR3 spells CASTMGRGRAGGYTF. CDR3 DNA sequence: TGTGCCAGTACCATGGGCAGGGGGCGCGCTGGTGGCTACACCTTC. V usage is TRBV19 and J usage is TRBJ1-2, with 8 bases that match TRBD1. V lost 7 bases, J lost 7 bases, and 14 bases stayed unmatched. Germline values: CDR1 LNHDA, CDR2 SQIVND (reference sequence). The CDR3 is 15 amino acids.

CDR3 sequence: CASSYLPETEAFF. CDR3 nucleotide sequence: TGTGCCAGCAGTTACCTGCCGGAGACTGAAGCTTTCTTT. This chain uses TRBV6-2 or TRBV6-3 with TRBJ1-1; D unresolved. Trimming removed 2 bases from V and 5 bases from J, with 9 bases in between. CDR1 and CDR2 (germline): MNHEY, SVGEGT. The CDR3 is made up of 13 amino acids.

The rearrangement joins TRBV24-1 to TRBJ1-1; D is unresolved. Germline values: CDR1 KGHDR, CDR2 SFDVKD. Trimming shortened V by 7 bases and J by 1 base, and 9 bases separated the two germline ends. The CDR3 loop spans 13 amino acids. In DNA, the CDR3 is TGTGCCACCAGCCTTACAGAGAACACTGAAGCTTTCTTT. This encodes CATSLTENTEAFF.

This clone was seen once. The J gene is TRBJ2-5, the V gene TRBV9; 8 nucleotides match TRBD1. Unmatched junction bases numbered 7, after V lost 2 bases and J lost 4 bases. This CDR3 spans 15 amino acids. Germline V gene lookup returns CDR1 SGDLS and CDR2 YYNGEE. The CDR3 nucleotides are TGTGCCAGCAGCGTTAGGACAGGGAGTATAGAGACCCAGTACTTC. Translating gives CASSVRTGSIETQYF. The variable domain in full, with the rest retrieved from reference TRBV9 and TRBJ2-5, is DSGVTQTPKHLITATGQRVTLRCSPRSGDLSVYWYQQSLDQGLQFLIQYYNGEERAKGNILERFSAQQFPDLHSELNLSSLELGDSALYFCASSVRTGSIETQYFGPGTRLLVL.

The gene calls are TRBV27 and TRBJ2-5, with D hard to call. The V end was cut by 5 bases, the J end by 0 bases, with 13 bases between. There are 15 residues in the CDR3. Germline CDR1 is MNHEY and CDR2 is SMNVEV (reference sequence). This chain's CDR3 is CASSHPSDYQETQYF. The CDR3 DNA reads TGTGCCAGCAGTCACCCCAGTGATTACCAAGAGACCCAGTACTTC.

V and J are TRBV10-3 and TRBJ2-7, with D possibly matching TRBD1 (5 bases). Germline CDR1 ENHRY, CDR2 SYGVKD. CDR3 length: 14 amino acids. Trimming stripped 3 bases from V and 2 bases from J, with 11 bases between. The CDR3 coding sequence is TGTGCCATCAGTGATCCGACAGACCCCTACGAGCAGTACTTC. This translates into CAISDPTDPYEQYF.

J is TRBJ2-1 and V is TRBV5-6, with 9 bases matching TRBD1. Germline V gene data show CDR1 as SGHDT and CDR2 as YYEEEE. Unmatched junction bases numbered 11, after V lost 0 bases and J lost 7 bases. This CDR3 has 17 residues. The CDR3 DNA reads TGTGCCAGCAGCTTGGTTCTCGGTGGACAGGGGTCAAATGAGCAGTTCTTC. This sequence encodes CASSLVLGGQGSNEQFF.

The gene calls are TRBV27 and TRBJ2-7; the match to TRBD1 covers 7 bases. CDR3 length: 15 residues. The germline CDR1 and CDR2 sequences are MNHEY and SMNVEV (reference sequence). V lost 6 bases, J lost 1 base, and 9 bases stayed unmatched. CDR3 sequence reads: CASRKPGRGSYEQYF. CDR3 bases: TGTGCCAGCAGAAAACCAGGCAGGGGGTCCTACGAGCAGTACTTC.

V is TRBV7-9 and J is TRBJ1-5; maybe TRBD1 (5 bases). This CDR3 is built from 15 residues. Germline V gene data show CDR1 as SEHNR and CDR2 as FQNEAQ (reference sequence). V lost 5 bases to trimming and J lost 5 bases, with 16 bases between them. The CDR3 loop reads CASSQGPTIDQPQHF. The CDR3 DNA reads TGTGCCAGCAGCCAGGGCCCTACAATAGATCAGCCCCAGCATTTT.

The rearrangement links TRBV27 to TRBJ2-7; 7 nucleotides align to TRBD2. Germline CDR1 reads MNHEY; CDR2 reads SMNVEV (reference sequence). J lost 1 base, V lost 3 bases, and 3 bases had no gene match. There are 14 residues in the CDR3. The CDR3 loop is CASSLGGSSYEQYF. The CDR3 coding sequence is TGTGCCAGCAGTTTGGGCGGGAGTTCCTACGAGCAGTACTTC.

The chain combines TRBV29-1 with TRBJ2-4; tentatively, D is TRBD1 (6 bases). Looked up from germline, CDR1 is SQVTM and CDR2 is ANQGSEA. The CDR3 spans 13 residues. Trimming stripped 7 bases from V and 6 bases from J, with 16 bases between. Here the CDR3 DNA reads TGCAGCGCCCAGGGTGGGGGCAGAAACATTCAGTACTTC. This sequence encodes CSAQGGGRNIQYF.

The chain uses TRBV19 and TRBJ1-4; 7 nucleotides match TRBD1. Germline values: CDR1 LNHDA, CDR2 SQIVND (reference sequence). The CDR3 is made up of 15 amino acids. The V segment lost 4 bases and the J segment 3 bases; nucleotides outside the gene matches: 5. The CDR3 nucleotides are TGTGCCAGTAGTACCCACAGGGGAGCTAATGAAAAACTGTTTTTT. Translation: CASSTHRGANEKLFF.

CDR3 amino acids: CASSLWKGRDSYEQYF. The CDR3 region has the DNA TGTGCCAGCAGTTTATGGAAAGGGAGGGACTCCTACGAGCAGTACTTC. The genes are TRBV28 and TRBJ2-7; 7 nucleotides match TRBD2. This CDR3 spans 16 amino acids. Germline V lookup: CDR1 MDHEN, CDR2 SYDVKM. Unmatched junction bases numbered 5, after V lost 0 bases and J lost 0 bases.

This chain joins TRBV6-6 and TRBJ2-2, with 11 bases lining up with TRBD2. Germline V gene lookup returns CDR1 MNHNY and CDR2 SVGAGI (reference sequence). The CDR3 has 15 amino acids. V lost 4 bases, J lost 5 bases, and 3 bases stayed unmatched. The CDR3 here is CASSFSGRGTGELFF. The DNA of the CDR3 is TGTGCCAGCAGTTTTAGCGGGAGGGGGACCGGGGAGCTGTTTTTT.

DNA for the CDR3: TGTGCCTGGGGGCTAGGACAGGGAGGATCACCCCTCCACTTT. This gives the protein CAWGLGQGGSPLHF. The genes are TRBV30 and TRBJ1-6; 8 nucleotides agree with TRBD1. Trimming at V came to 5 bases and at J to 10 bases, leaving 10 bases not matched to a gene. The V gene's germline CDR1 is GTSNPN and CDR2 SVGIG (reference sequence). The CDR3 has 14 amino acids.

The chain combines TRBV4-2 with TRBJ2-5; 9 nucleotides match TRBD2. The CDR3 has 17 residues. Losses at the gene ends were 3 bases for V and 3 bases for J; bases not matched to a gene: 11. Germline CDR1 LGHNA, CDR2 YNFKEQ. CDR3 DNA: TGTGCCAGCAGCCAGCGCCGGAGGGTAGCGGGAGAAGAGACCCAGTACTTC. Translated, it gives CASSQRRRVAGEETQYF.

The CDR3 loop reads CASSETGEGYEQYF. CDR3 in DNA: TGTGCCAGCAGTGAAACAGGGGAAGGCTACGAGCAGTACTTC. The genes are TRBV6-1 and TRBJ2-7; TRBD1 matches 7 bases. This CDR3 region has 14 residues. The germline V gene has CDR1 MNHNS and CDR2 SASEGT. Trimming at V came to 2 bases and at J to 3 bases, leaving 4 bases not matched to a gene.

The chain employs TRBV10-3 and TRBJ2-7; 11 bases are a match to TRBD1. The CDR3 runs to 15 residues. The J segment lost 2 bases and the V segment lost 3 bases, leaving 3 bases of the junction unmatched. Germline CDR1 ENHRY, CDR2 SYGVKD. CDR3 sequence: CAISDRTGGPYEQYF. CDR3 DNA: TGTGCCATCAGTGACAGGACAGGGGGCCCCTACGAGCAGTACTTC.